Listed below are T cell receptor beta chains from one sample, sequenced in a study of blood T cells in healthy people across ages. MiXCR, applied by TCRdb to the 5' RACE reads, yields one record per CDR3 protein. The table includes 700,000 to 950,000 distinct CDR3 sequences, roughly 64% detected once. Sequencing was performed on blood. Receptors originate from a man aged 25-45 years in good health. Both conserved end residues are part of each CDR3. The order of the fields is J gene, V gene, clone size, D gene, CDR3 DNA, CDR3 protein. The D gene is left open where the match is weak. Only some rows state a clone size, as once, few, many or a class for expanded clones.

>TRBJ2-7|TRBV6-5|once|TRBD1
TGTGCCAGCAGTCCGAACAGGGACAGGGGTTTTGATGAGCAGTACTTC
CASSPNRDRGFDEQYF
>TRBJ2-1|TRBV9|-|-
TGTGCCAGCAGCCCACGACTGGCGGGGCCATACAATGAGCAGTTCTTC
CASSPRLAGPYNEQFF
>TRBJ1-1|TRBV6-5|-|-
TGTGCCAGCACCGAACAGGGGAACACTGAAGCTTTCTTT
CASTEQGNTEAFF
>TRBJ2-3|TRBV29-1|-|-
TGCAGCGTGGGGTTGGTGGCAGATACGCAGTATTTT
CSVGLVADTQYF
>TRBJ2-5|TRBV6-2/TRBV6-3|-|TRBD2
TGTGCCAGCAGTCGACGGGCGCGGGAGTTCCCAGAGACCCAGTACTTC
CASSRRAREFPETQYF
>TRBJ2-7|TRBV20-1|-|TRBD2
TGCAGTGCGCGCCCCCGGGGACTAGCGACCTACGAGCAGTACTTC
CSARPRGLATYEQYF
>TRBJ2-1|TRBV29-1|-|-
TGCAGCGTTGAAGACCAGCTTGGCGATGAGCAGTTCTTC
CSVEDQLGDEQFF
>TRBJ2-7|TRBV7-2|-|-
TGTGCCAGTAGAGAGGGCGGTCGCTACGAGCAGTACTTC
CASREGGRYEQYF
>TRBJ2-1|TRBV6-5|-|-
TGTGCCAGCAGTTATGCAGGGCCCTACAATGAGCAGTTCTTC
CASSYAGPYNEQFF
>TRBJ2-7|TRBV7-9|-|-
TGTGCCAGCAGCTTGAACTCCCGCTACGAGCAGTACTTC
CASSLNSRYEQYF